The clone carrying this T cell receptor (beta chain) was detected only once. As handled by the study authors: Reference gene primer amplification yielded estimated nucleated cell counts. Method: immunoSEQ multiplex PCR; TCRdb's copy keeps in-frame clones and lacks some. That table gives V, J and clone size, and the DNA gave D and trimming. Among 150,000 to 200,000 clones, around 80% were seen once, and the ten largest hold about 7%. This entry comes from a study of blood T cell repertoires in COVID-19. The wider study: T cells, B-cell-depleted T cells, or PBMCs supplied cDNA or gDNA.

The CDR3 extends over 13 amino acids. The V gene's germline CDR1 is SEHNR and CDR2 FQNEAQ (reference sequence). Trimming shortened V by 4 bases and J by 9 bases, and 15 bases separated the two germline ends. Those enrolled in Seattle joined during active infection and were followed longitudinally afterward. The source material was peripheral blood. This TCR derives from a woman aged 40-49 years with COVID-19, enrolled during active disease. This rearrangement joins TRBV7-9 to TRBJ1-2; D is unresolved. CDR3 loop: CASSSYITMSYTF. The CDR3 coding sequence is TGTGCCAGCAGCTCCTACATAACTATGAGCTACACCTTC.